Listed here is a single T cell receptor (beta chain). The target antigen is unknown. This entry belongs to a study of pediatric ulcerative colitis. Study-wide points: In rectum, acute severe colitis had expanded clones and less diversity. A couple of rectal CDR3 clonotypes occurred in all ulcerative colitis patients. Blood samples from a couple of patients yielded substantially fewer templates and were excluded from blood-rectal overlap analysis.

The V gene end was trimmed by 0 bases and the J gene end by 1 base; junction bases not matched to a gene: 6. The CDR3 is 18 amino acids. Germline loops: CDR1 SGHDT, CDR2 YYEEEE. Up to 500,000 reads were sequenced per sample. Profiled with immunoSEQ multiplex PCR; TCRdb holds only in-frame clones, not every one. This table holds 37,000 or so clones, approximately 87% found once. The V and J genes are TRBV5-6 and TRBJ2-1, with 11 nucleotides matching TRBD2. Material for sequencing was blood. This TCR was recovered from a girl aged 5-17 years with moderate ulcerative colitis. CDR3 residues: CASSLGLAGTLSYNEQFF. The CDR3, as DNA: TGTGCCAGCAGCTTGGGACTAGCGGGGACTCTTTCCTACAATGAGCAGTTCTTC. The full variable domain, completed using reference TRBV5-6 and TRBJ2-1, is DAGVTQSPTHLIKTRGQQVTLRCSPKSGHDTVSWYQQALGQGPQFIFQYYEEEERQRGNFPDRFSGHQFPNYSSELNVNALLLGDSALYLCASSLGLAGTLSYNEQFFGPGTRLTVL.